This T cell receptor (beta chain) is drawn from a study of blood T cells in healthy people across ages. Study findings and constraints: Total diversity from one million sequenced T cells was likely underestimated.

Using a J-beta primer mix together with a sample-barcoded 5' primer, a second PCR was run for roughly 6 to 12 cycles. Every sample gave at least 3 million paired-end reads containing CDR3. One entry per CDR3 protein, called by TCRdb with MiXCR from the 5' RACE reads. The data show about 640,000 distinct CDR3 sequences, about 53% seen once. The total RNA that was extracted per sample amounted to at least 6 micrograms. J lost 3 bases, V lost 5 bases, and 12 bases had no gene match. CDR3 length: 18 amino acids. The germline V gene has CDR1 SEHNR and CDR2 FQNEAQ (reference sequence). Points on this clonotype: Its specificity is unknown.

This clonotype was obtained from a man between 60 and 70 years old in good health. The chain has TRBV7-9 and TRBJ2-5; TRBD2 matches at 13 bases. Sequenced material: blood. The CDR3 reads CASSDGSGLAGFKETQYF. CDR3 nucleotides: TGTGCCAGCAGCGACGGGTCGGGACTAGCGGGGTTTAAAGAGACCCAGTACTTC.